This T cell receptor (beta chain) was found in a study of shared clonotypes between healthy human individuals. Study in general: Every donor yielded three CD4 naive, three CD4 memory, two CD8 naive and one CD8 memory plate. General study findings and limits: Estimated richness values were generally larger in naive subsets than in memory subsets. Investigators expected sequencing depth to affect clonotype sharing among donors.

The sample holds a few counts of this clone. Its antigen is undetermined. Data came from immunoSEQ multiplex PCR; TCRdb stores just in-frame clones and leaves some out. Among about 1.1 million clones, about 72% were seen once, and the ten largest hold almost 0.9%. CDR1 is SGHRS and CDR2 is YFSETQ in the germline V gene. The CDR3 contains 13 residues. V dropped 1 base and J dropped 5 bases, with 9 bases sitting between them. The specimen was memory CD4+ T cells from PBMCs. Noted subset: CD45RA-negative fraction. The clonotype originates from a man aged 18 to 29 in good health. Some clones in this sample may be carry-over from other donors' samples. The chain employs TRBV5-1 and TRBJ1-1; the D gene is possibly TRBD1 (6 bases). CDR3 sequence reads: CASSLSGATEAFF. The CDR3 DNA follows: TGCGCCAGCAGCTTGTCAGGGGCGACTGAAGCTTTCTTT. The variable domain in full, with the rest retrieved from reference TRBV5-1 and TRBJ1-1, is KAGVTQTPRYLIKTRGQQVTLSCSPISGHRSVSWYQQTPGQGLQFLFEYFSETQRNKGNFPGRFSGRQFSNSRSEMNVSTLELGDSALYLCASSLSGATEAFFGQGTRLTVV.